This paragraph covers one TCR beta chain sequence. Its specificity is unknown. PCR was performed using 60 Vbeta and 13 Jbeta primers. Profiling relied on immunoSEQ multiplex PCR, and the TCRdb table lists in-frame clones only, not all of them. The sample holds 170,000 or so clones, 75% to 90% seen once. This sample was included in a study of cytomegalovirus exposure and HLA in healthy donors. Points from the study as a whole: Using the classifier, cytomegalovirus status was reportedly diagnosed with high specificity and sensitivity. Another analysis was done later, and it associated approximately 17,000 TCR beta sequences with HLA alleles at 0.05 false discovery rate.

Per germline, CDR1 WNHNN and CDR2 SYGVQD (reference sequence). V shed 10 bases and J 1 base; nucleotides not matched to a gene: 7. This CDR3 is 14 amino acids long. The TCR comes from a man younger than 40 in good health and CMV-seropositive. The chain employs TRBV10-1 and TRBJ2-3, with 8 bases fitting TRBD2. The sample comprised PBMCs. The CDR3 DNA reads TGCGCCACCGCCGACGGGAGGGGCACAGATACGCAGTATTTT. Protein: CATADGRGTDTQYF.